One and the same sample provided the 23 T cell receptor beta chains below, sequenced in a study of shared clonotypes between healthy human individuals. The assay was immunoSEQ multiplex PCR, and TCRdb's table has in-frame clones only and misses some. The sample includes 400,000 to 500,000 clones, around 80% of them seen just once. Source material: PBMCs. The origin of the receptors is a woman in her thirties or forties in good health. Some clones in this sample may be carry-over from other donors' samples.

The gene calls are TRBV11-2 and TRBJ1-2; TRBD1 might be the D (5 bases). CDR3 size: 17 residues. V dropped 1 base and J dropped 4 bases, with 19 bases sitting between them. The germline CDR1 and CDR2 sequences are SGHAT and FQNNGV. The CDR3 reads CASSLGSGRFLGYGYTF. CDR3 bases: TGTGCCAGCAGCTTAGGGTCGGGACGCTTCCTTGGCTATGGCTACACCTTC.

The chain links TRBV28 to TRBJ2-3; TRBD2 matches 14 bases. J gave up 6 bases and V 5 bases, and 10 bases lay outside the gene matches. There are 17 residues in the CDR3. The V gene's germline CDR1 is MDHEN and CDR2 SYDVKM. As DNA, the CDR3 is TGTGCCAGCAGTCCCCGGGGACTAGCGGGGGTATCTGATACGCAGTATTTT. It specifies CASSPRGLAGVSDTQYF. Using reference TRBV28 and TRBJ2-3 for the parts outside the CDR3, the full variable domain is DVKVTQSSRYLVKRTGEKVFLECVQDMDHENMFWYRQDPGLGLRLIYFSYDVKMKEKGDIPEGYSVSREKKERFSLILESASTNQTSMYLCASSPRGLAGVSDTQYFGPGTRLTVL.

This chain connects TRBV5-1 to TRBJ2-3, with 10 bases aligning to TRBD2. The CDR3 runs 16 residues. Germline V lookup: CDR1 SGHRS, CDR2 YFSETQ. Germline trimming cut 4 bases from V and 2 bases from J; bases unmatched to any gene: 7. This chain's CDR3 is CASSPRLAGSTDTQYF. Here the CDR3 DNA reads TGCGCCAGCAGCCCCCGACTAGCGGGTTCCACAGATACGCAGTATTTT.

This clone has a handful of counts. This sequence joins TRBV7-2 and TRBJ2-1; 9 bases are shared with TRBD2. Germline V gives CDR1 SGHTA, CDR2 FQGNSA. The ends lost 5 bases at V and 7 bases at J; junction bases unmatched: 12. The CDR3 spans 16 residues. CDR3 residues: CASSARSGRGGNEQFF. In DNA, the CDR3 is TGTGCCAGCAGCGCCCGTAGCGGGAGAGGTGGAAATGAGCAGTTCTTC. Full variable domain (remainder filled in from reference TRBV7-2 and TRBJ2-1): GAGVSQSPSNKVTEKGKDVELRCDPISGHTALYWYRQSLGQGLEFLIYFQGNSAPDKSGLPSDRFSAERTGGSVSTLTIQRTQQEDSAVYLCASSARSGRGGNEQFFGPGTRLTVL.

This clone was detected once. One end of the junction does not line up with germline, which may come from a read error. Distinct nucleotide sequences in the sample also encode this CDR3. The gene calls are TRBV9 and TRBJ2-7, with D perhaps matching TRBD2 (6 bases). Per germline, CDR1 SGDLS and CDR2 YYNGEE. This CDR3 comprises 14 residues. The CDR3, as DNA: TGCGCCAGCAGCGTTACGGGAGCGTCCTACGAGCAGTACTTC. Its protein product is CASSVTGASYEQYF.

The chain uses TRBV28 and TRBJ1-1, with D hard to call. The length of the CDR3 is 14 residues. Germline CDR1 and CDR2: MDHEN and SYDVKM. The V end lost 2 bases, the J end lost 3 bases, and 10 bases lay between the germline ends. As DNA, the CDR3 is TGTGCCAGCAGTTTAGGGGTGTGGGACACTGAAGCTTTCTTT. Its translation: CASSLGVWDTEAFF.

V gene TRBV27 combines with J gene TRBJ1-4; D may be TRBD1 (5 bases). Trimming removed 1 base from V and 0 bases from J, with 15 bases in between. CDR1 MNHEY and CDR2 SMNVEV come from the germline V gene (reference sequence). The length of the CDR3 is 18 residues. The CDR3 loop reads CASSLFWSGDATNEKLFF. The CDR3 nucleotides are TGTGCCAGCAGTTTATTTTGGTCCGGGGACGCAACTAATGAAAAACTGTTTTTT.

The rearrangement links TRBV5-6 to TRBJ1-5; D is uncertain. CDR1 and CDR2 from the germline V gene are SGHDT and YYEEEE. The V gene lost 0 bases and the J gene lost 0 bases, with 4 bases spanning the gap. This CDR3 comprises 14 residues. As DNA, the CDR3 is TGTGCCAGCAGCTTGGTAGGTAGCAATCAGCCCCAGCATTTT. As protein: CASSLVGSNQPQHF.

CDR3 in DNA: TGTGCCAGCTCACCGACCAGTCGTAGGACCTACGAGCAGTACTTC. Protein sequence: CASSPTSRRTYEQYF. This chain connects TRBV18 to TRBJ2-7, with no clear D. CDR1 and CDR2 (germline): KGHSH, LQKENI. The CDR3 runs to 15 residues. V lost 3 bases, J lost 2 bases, and 14 bases lay in between. The full variable domain, rest sourced from reference TRBV18 and TRBJ2-7, is NAGVMQNPRHLVRRRGQEARLRCSPMKGHSHVYWYRQLPEEGLKFMVYLQKENIIDESGMPKERFSAEFPKEGPSILRIQQVVRGDSAAYFCASSPTSRRTYEQYFGPGTRLTVT.

CDR3 nucleotides: TGTGCCAGCAGTTTGGCGTGGGGAGTGAGTGAGACCCAGTACTTC. This codes for CASSLAWGVSETQYF. This chain links TRBV27 with TRBJ2-5; perhaps TRBD2 as D (5 bases). The CDR3 is 15 amino acids. The V end lost 3 bases, the J end lost 5 bases, and 16 bases lay between the germline ends. Looked up from germline, CDR1 is MNHEY and CDR2 is SMNVEV (reference sequence).

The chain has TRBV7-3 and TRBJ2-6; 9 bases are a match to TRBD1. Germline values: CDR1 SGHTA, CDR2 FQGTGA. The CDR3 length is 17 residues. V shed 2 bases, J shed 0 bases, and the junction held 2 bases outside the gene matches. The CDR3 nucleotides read TGTGCCAGCAGCTTAGGGGACAGGGACTCTGGGGCCAACGTCCTGACTTTC. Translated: CASSLGDRDSGANVLTF.

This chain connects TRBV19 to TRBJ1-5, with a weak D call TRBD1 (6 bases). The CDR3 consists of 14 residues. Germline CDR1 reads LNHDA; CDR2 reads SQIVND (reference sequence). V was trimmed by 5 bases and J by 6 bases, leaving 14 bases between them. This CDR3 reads CASSPRGGAQPQHF. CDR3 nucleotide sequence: TGTGCCAGTAGTCCGAGGGGGGGGGCTCAGCCCCAGCATTTT.

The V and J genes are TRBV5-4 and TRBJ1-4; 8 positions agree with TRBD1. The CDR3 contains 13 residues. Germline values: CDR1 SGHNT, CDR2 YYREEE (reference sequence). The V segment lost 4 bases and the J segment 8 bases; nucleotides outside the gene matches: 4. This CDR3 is CASSKDREEKLFF. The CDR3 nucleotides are TGTGCCAGCAGCAAGGACAGGGAAGAAAAACTGTTTTTT.

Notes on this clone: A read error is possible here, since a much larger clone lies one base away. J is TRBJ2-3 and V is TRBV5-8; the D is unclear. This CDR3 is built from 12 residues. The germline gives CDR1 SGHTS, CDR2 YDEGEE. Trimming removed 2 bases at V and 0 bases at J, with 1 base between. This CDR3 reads CASSFSTDTQYF. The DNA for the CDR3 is TGTGCCAGCAGCTTTAGCACAGATACGCAGTATTTT.

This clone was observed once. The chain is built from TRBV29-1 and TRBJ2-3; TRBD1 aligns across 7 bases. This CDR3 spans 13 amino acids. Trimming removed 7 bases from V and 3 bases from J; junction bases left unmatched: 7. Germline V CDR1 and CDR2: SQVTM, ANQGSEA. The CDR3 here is CSERRDRTDTQYF. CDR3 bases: TGCAGCGAACGCCGGGACAGAACAGATACGCAGTATTTT.

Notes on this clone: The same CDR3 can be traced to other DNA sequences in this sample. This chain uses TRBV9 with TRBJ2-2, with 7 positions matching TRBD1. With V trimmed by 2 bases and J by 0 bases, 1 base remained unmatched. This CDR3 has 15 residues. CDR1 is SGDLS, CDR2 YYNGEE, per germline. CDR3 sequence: CASSVTGANTGELFF. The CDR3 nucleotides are TGTGCCAGCAGCGTTACAGGGGCGAACACCGGGGAGCTGTTTTTT.

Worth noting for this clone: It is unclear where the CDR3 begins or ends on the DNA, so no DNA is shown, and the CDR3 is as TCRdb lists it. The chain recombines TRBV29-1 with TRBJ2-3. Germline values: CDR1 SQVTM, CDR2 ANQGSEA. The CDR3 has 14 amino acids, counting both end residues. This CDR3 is CSVAKGTPGSSLYF.

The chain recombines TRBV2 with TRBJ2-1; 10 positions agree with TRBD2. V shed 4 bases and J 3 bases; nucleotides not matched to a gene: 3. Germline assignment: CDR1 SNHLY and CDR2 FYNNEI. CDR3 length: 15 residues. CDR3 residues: CASSGTSGGYNEQFF. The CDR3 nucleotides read TGTGCCAGCAGTGGGACTAGCGGAGGCTACAATGAGCAGTTCTTC.

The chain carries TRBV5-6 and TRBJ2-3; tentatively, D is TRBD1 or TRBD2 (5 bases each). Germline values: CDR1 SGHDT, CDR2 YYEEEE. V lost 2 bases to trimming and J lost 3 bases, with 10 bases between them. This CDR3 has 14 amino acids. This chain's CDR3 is CASSFAGRTDTQYF. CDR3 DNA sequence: TGTGCCAGCAGCTTTGCAGGGAGAACAGATACGCAGTATTTT.

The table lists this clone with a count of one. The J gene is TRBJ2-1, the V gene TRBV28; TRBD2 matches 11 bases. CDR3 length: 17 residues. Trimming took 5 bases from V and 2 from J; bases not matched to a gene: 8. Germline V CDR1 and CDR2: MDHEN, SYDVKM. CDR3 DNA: TGTGCCAGCAGTAGACCCGGGACTAGCGGACCCTACAATGAGCAGTTCTTC. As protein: CASSRPGTSGPYNEQFF.

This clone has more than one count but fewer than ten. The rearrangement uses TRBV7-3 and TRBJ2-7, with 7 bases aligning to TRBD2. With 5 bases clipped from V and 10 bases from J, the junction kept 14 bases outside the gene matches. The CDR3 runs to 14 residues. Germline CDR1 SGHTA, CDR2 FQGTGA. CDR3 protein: CASSPGLAVGEQYF. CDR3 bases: TGTGCCAGCAGCCCAGGGCTAGCGGTTGGGGAACAGTACTTC.

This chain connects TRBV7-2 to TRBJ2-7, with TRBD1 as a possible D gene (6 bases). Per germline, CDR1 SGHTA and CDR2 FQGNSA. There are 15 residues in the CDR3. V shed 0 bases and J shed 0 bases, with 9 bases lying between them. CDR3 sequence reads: CASSLAGTTSYEQYF. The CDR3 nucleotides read TGTGCCAGCAGCTTAGCTGGGACAACCTCCTACGAGCAGTACTTC.

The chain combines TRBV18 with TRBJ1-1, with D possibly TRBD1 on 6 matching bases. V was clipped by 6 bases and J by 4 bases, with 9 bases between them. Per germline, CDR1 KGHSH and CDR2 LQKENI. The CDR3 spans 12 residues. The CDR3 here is CASSAGVTEAFF. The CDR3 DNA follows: TGTGCCAGCTCGGCAGGGGTCACTGAAGCTTTCTTT.